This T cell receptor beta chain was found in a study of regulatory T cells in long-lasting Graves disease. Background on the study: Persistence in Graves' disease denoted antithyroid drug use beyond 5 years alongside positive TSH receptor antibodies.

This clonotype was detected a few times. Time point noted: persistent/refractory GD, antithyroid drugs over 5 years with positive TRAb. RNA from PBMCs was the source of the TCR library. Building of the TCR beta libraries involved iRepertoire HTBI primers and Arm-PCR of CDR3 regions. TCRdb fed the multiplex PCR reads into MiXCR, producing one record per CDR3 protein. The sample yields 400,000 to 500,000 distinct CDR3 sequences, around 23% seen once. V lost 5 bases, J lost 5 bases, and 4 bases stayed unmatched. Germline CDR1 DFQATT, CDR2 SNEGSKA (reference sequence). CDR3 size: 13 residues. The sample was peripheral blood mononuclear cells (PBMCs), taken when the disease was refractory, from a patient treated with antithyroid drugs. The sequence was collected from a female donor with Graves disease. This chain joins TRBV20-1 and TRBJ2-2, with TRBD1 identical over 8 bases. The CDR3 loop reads CSAQGATTGELFF. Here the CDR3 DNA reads TGCAGTGCTCAGGGGGCCACAACCGGGGAGCTGTTTTTT.